What follows are 32 T cell receptor beta chains derived from one specimen sequenced in a study of beta chain features in type 1 diabetes. No antigens are known for them. The whole isolated RNA underwent reverse transcription, so sequencing captured expressed TCRB transcripts. TCRdb's copy holds only in-frame clones and misses some; the assay was immunoSEQ multiplex PCR. The sample includes about 280,000 clones, 15% seen only once; the top ten take less than 0.02%. General study points: Within each of all four CD4+ subsets, Type 1 diabetes patients had TCRB CDR3s that were moderately but significantly shorter.

Specimen: naive CD4+ T cells from blood. The receptors come from a man younger than 35 with type 1 diabetes.

In this sample, this clone turned up a few times. V and J are TRBV19 and TRBJ2-7; 7 positions match TRBD1. The length of the CDR3 is 14 residues. With 6 bases clipped from V and 2 bases from J, the junction kept 7 bases outside the gene matches. Germline lookup yields CDR1 LNHDA and CDR2 SQIVND (reference sequence). The CDR3 DNA reads TGTGCCAGTAGGGATTACAGGGGAGCCTACGAGCAGTACTTC. It is translated as CASRDYRGAYEQYF.

A few counts support this clone. The chain joins TRBV18 to TRBJ2-7; D might be TRBD2 (5 bases). The germline V and J ends were trimmed by 1 base and 7 bases, with 11 bases remaining between them. CDR3 length equals 13 residues. The germline gives CDR1 KGHSH, CDR2 LQKENI. This CDR3 reads CASSPQGVREQYF. For the CDR3, the DNA is TGTGCCAGCTCACCACAGGGAGTCCGGGAGCAGTACTTC.

J is TRBJ2-1 and V is TRBV6-5, with 7 positions matching TRBD2. V lost 6 bases to trimming and J lost 7 bases; unmatched junction nucleotides: 6. Germline V gene sequence: CDR1 MNHEY, CDR2 SVGAGI. This CDR3 region has 13 residues. The CDR3 DNA reads as TGTGCCAGCAGAATAGCGGGTGGTAATGAGCAGTTCTTC. Translating it yields CASRIAGGNEQFF.

The V call is TRBV5-4, the J call TRBJ2-3; D uncertain. There are 12 residues in the CDR3. Trimming shortened V by 3 bases and J by 2 bases, and 4 bases separated the two germline ends. The germline gives CDR1 SGHNT, CDR2 YYREEE (reference sequence). CDR3 protein: CASSSNTDTQYF. The CDR3 DNA is TGTGCCAGCAGCTCCAACACAGATACGCAGTATTTT. The full variable domain, its missing parts supplied by reference TRBV5-4 and TRBJ2-3, is ETGVTQSPTHLIKTRGQQVTLRCSSQSGHNTVSWYQQALGQGPQFIFQYYREEENGRGNFPPRFSGLQFPNYSSELNVNALELDDSALYLCASSSNTDTQYFGPGTRLTVL.

A few counts support this clone. V and J are TRBV7-9 and TRBJ2-4; 10 nucleotides match TRBD1. The CDR3 loop spans 16 amino acids. The V gene's germline CDR1 is SEHNR and CDR2 FQNEAQ (reference sequence). V shed 4 bases, J shed 0 bases, and the junction held 3 bases outside the gene matches. Written as DNA, the CDR3 is TGTGCCAGCAGCTGGGGACAGGGGATAGCCAAAAACATTCAGTACTTC. Translation gives CASSWGQGIAKNIQYF.

V usage is TRBV5-1 and J usage is TRBJ1-2; 7 bases are a match to TRBD1. The CDR3 is 16 amino acids. Germline assignment: CDR1 SGHRS and CDR2 YFSETQ. V lost 4 bases, J lost 3 bases, and 12 bases stayed unmatched. CDR3 DNA sequence: TGCGCCAGCAGCACGGAGGGGGCCACAGGTTACTATGGCTACACCTTC. Translation: CASSTEGATGYYGYTF.

The table lists this clone with a few counts. CDR3: CASRPTGTAMRTQYF. The CDR3 coding sequence is TGTGCCAGCAGACCAACCGGGACTGCCATGAGGACGCAGTATTTT. V gene TRBV28 combines with J gene TRBJ2-3; D possibly corresponds to TRBD2 (6 bases). Trimming took off 6 bases at V and 9 bases at J, with 22 bases between the two ends. The CDR3 contains 15 residues. Germline lookup yields CDR1 MDHEN and CDR2 SYDVKM.

The CDR3 is CAWSGTKQETQYF. CDR3 DNA sequence: TGTGCCTGGAGTGGTACAAAGCAAGAGACCCAGTACTTC. This chain links TRBV30 with TRBJ2-5; no clear D gene. CDR3 length: 13 amino acids. Trimming took off 1 base at V and 2 bases at J, with 8 bases between the two ends. The germline V gene has CDR1 GTSNPN and CDR2 SVGIG (reference sequence).

The chain carries TRBV12-2 and TRBJ1-5. TRBV12-2 corresponds to a pseudogene. The CDR3 is 12 amino acids. The CDR3 bases are TGTGCAAGTCGCTCCCTTAATCAGCCCCAGCATTTT. The encoded protein is CASRSLNQPQHF.

J is TRBJ2-5 and V is TRBV6-5; D may be TRBD2 (6 bases). The germline V gene has CDR1 MNHEY and CDR2 SVGAGI. Trimming pared 2 bases from V and 5 bases from J, leaving 15 bases between. The CDR3 extends over 15 amino acids. The CDR3 is CASSYGPAGGETQYF. CDR3 DNA sequence: TGTGCCAGCAGTTACGGCCCAGCTGGGGGGGAGACCCAGTACTTC.

This clone has only a few counts. The gene calls are TRBV2 and TRBJ2-7; 7 nucleotides line up with TRBD1. With V trimmed by 7 bases and J by 7 bases, 19 bases remained unmatched. The germline gives CDR1 SNHLY, CDR2 FYNNEI. The CDR3 has 16 amino acids. The CDR3 DNA reads as TGTGCCAGCACCAAAGAGGCCGGGACAGCTATTAGAGAGCAGTACTTC. Translation: CASTKEAGTAIREQYF. Full variable domain (outside the CDR3, taken from reference TRBV2 and TRBJ2-7): EPEVTQTPSHQVTQMGQEVILRCVPISNHLYFYWYRQILGQKVEFLVSFYNNEISEKSEIFDDQFSVERPDGSNFTLKIRSTKLEDSAMYFCASTKEAGTAIREQYFGPGTRLTVT.

This clone is a singleton in its sample. The chain employs TRBV29-1 and TRBJ2-3, with a tentative D call TRBD2 (5 bases). CDR1 SQVTM and CDR2 ANQGSEA come from the germline V gene. V lost 1 base, J lost 4 bases, and 6 bases lay in between. This CDR3 spans 12 amino acids. The CDR3 nucleotides are TGCAGCGTTGAAGTTAGCGCAGATACGCAGTATTTT. It is translated as CSVEVSADTQYF.

This clone was observed a handful of times. V gene TRBV9 combines with J gene TRBJ1-1; TRBD1 aligns across 9 bases. The V segment lost 0 bases and the J segment 4 bases; nucleotides outside the gene matches: 4. The V gene's germline CDR1 is SGDLS and CDR2 YYNGEE. This CDR3 comprises 15 residues. The chain's CDR3 is CASSVVTGGITEAFF. CDR3 sequence (DNA): TGTGCCAGCAGCGTAGTCACAGGGGGCATCACTGAAGCTTTCTTT.

This clone was counted between two and nine times. V gene TRBV4-3 combines with J gene TRBJ2-1; 9 bases are shared with TRBD2. Per germline, CDR1 LGHNA and CDR2 YSLEER. J was trimmed by 5 bases and V by 0 bases; bases with no gene match: 8. The CDR3 length is 17 residues. The CDR3 sequence is CASSQEHRRGGDNEQFF. CDR3 sequence (DNA): TGCGCCAGCAGCCAAGAACACCGGCGGGGGGGGGACAATGAGCAGTTCTTC.

This clone was observed a handful of times. This chain connects TRBV27 to TRBJ1-5; 10 bases line up with TRBD1. The CDR3 has 14 residues. The J segment lost 7 bases and the V segment lost 5 bases, leaving 5 bases of the junction unmatched. CDR1 is MNHEY, CDR2 SMNVEV, per germline (reference sequence). DNA for the CDR3: TGTGCCAGCAGTGAGGACAGGGGGGGCCAGCCCCAGCATTTT. Translation: CASSEDRGGQPQHF.

This clone appeared a few times. In DNA, the CDR3 is TGTGCCACCGGAGGGAGGAACTACAATGAGCAGTTCTTC. Its translation: CATGGRNYNEQFF. The rearrangement uses TRBV19 and TRBJ2-1; TRBD2 might be the D (6 bases). The germline V and J ends were trimmed by 10 bases and 3 bases, with 13 bases remaining between them. The CDR3 loop spans 13 amino acids. CDR1 and CDR2 (germline): LNHDA, SQIVND (reference sequence).

V is TRBV28 and J is TRBJ2-3, with D unresolved. V lost 5 bases and J lost 3, with 9 bases in between. CDR1 is MDHEN, CDR2 SYDVKM, per germline. The CDR3 sequence is 13 residues long. The CDR3 reads CASSPLETDTQYF. The CDR3 nucleotides are TGTGCCAGCAGTCCCTTAGAGACAGATACGCAGTATTTT.

This clone has just one count. The chain employs TRBV11-2 and TRBJ2-5, with TRBD1 identical over 8 bases. The V gene end was trimmed by 2 bases and the J gene end by 5 bases; junction bases not matched to a gene: 10. The CDR3 runs to 16 residues. The germline gives CDR1 SGHAT, CDR2 FQNNGV. Here the CDR3 DNA reads TGTGCCAGCAGCTTAAGGAGGACAGGGCATAGGGAGACCCAGTACTTC. The encoded protein is CASSLRRTGHRETQYF.

This chain connects TRBV7-9 to TRBJ2-3; 9 positions agree with TRBD2. The CDR3 loop spans 15 amino acids. Germline trimming cut 5 bases from V and 5 bases from J; bases unmatched to any gene: 8. CDR1 and CDR2 (germline): SEHNR, FQNEAQ (reference sequence). The CDR3, as DNA: TGTGCCAGCAGCCAAAATAGCGGGGGCGGAGATACGCAGTATTTT. Protein product: CASSQNSGGGDTQYF.

V usage is TRBV21-1 and J usage is TRBJ2-3; whether TRBD1, the table's D call, matches the DNA was not checked. TRBV21-1 is tagged as a pseudogene. There are 20 residues in the CDR3. The CDR3 spells CASSKVVRTGDSVGTDTQYF. CDR3 in DNA: TGTGCCAGCAGCAAAGTGGTCAGGACAGGGGATTCGGTTGGCACAGATACGCAGTATTTT.

V is TRBV4-1 and J is TRBJ2-4; D gene ambiguous. Germline CDR1 is MGHRA and CDR2 is YSYEKL. CDR3 length: 15 residues. V shed 0 bases and J shed 3 bases, with 9 bases lying between them. The CDR3 loop is CASSQDGFGKNIQYF. The DNA for the CDR3 is TGCGCCAGCAGCCAAGACGGTTTCGGCAAAAACATTCAGTACTTC.

The chain couples TRBV4-3 to TRBJ2-1; a possible D gene is TRBD1 (5 bases). With 1 base removed from V and 4 bases from J, the gap between germline ends came to 20 bases. The CDR3 loop spans 18 amino acids. Germline-derived CDR1 and CDR2 are LGHNA and YSLEER. CDR3 loop: CASSQGSRGNRPYNEQFF. The CDR3 nucleotides read TGCGCCAGCAGCCAAGGGTCTAGGGGAAATAGACCATACAATGAGCAGTTCTTC.

This clone was observed a handful of times. The chain is built from TRBV9 and TRBJ2-5; D is undetermined. Germline CDR1 SGDLS, CDR2 YYNGEE. CDR3 length: 13 amino acids. The V end was cut by 4 bases, the J end by 5 bases, with 12 bases between. The CDR3 sequence is CASSRSYRETQYF. The CDR3 DNA is TGTGCCAGCAGCAGGAGTTACCGGGAGACCCAGTACTTC. Full variable domain (remainder filled in from reference TRBV9 and TRBJ2-5): DSGVTQTPKHLITATGQRVTLRCSPRSGDLSVYWYQQSLDQGLQFLIQYYNGEERAKGNILERFSAQQFPDLHSELNLSSLELGDSALYFCASSRSYRETQYFGPGTRLLVL.

The table lists this clone with a few counts. The CDR3: CASSLSGQGATEAFF. DNA of the CDR3: TGTGCCAGCAGCCTCAGCGGACAGGGGGCCACTGAAGCTTTCTTT. The V and J genes are TRBV7-2 and TRBJ1-1; TRBD1 agrees at 11 bases. From germline, CDR1 is SGHTA and CDR2 FQGNSA. This CDR3 spans 15 amino acids. Trimming at V came to 5 bases and at J to 4 bases, leaving 6 bases not matched to a gene.

There are a few counts of this clone. The rearrangement links TRBV6-1 to TRBJ1-2; D may be TRBD1 (5 bases). Trimming removed 8 bases at V and 8 bases at J, with 15 bases between. Per the germline V gene, CDR1 is MNHNS and CDR2 is SASEGT. This CDR3 is 12 amino acids long. The CDR3, as DNA: TGTGCCAGCCGCGGGGGATCAGGCGGCTACACCTTC. It encodes CASRGGSGGYTF.

This clone has only a few counts. The rearrangement links TRBV18 to TRBJ2-7, with TRBD2 matching 11 bases. CDR1 KGHSH and CDR2 LQKENI come from the germline V gene. With 0 bases clipped from V and 6 bases from J, the junction kept 4 bases outside the gene matches. The CDR3 sequence is 15 residues long. CDR3 nucleotides: TGTGCCAGCTCACCACCCGGGACTAGCGGCGTCGAGCAGTACTTC. Translating gives CASSPPGTSGVEQYF.

The chain is built from TRBV6-4 and TRBJ2-2; D is ambiguous. The CDR3 covers 16 residues. The germline CDR1 and CDR2 sequences are MRHNA and SNTAGT. Trimming removed 6 bases from V and 0 bases from J, with 14 bases in between. CDR3 sequence: CASSPRYATNTGELFF. CDR3 coding DNA: TGTGCCAGCAGCCCGAGGTACGCCACGAACACCGGGGAGCTGTTTTTT.

The genes are TRBV7-8 and TRBJ1-3; 8 bases are a match to TRBD1. This CDR3 contains 17 residues. With 5 bases clipped from V and 2 bases from J, the junction kept 11 bases outside the gene matches. Germline CDR1 and CDR2: SGHVS and FQNEAQ. CDR3 coding DNA: TGTGCCAGCAGCATCAAGAGACAGGGGATCACTGGAAACACCATATATTTT. As protein: CASSIKRQGITGNTIYF.

A few counts support this clone. V is TRBV29-1 and J is TRBJ2-4, with a weak D call TRBD1 (6 bases). This CDR3 region has 15 residues. With 5 bases removed from V and 0 bases from J, the gap between germline ends came to 14 bases. Germline V lookup: CDR1 SQVTM, CDR2 ANQGSEA. This CDR3 is CSVRIRGLAKNIQYF. CDR3 in DNA: TGCAGCGTTCGAATCAGGGGTTTAGCCAAAAACATTCAGTACTTC.

This clone was observed a few times. The chain recombines TRBV9 with TRBJ2-3; D is perhaps TRBD1 (5 bases). Per germline, CDR1 SGDLS and CDR2 YYNGEE. The length of the CDR3 is 14 residues. V lost 7 bases and J 4 bases, leaving 16 bases between the germline ends. Here the CDR3 DNA reads TGTGCCAGCGCTATTGAAGGGGTCCCAGATACGCAGTATTTT. Its translation is CASAIEGVPDTQYF.

This clone appeared a few times. The chain has TRBV18 and TRBJ2-2; TRBD1 matches 8 bases. Trimming cost V 4 bases and J 2 bases; bases outside gene matches: 3. Germline assignment: CDR1 KGHSH and CDR2 LQKENI. The CDR3 runs to 15 residues. This CDR3 is CASSLGQGNTGELFF. CDR3 DNA: TGTGCCAGCTCACTCGGACAGGGCAACACCGGGGAGCTGTTTTTT.

The CDR3 nucleotides are TGTGCCAGCTCAGAGACAGCCCCAAGGGAAGAGACCCAGTACTTC. It codes for CASSETAPREETQYF. The chain couples TRBV18 to TRBJ2-5; D might be TRBD1 (5 bases). Germline loops: CDR1 KGHSH, CDR2 LQKENI. V was shortened by 5 bases and J by 3 bases, with 16 bases between the two germline ends. The CDR3 has 15 amino acids.